In this sample, the clone carrying this T cell receptor (beta chain) turned up a few times. The source of the sample is a study of T cells in Graves' hyperthyroidism and ophthalmopathy. Study context: Peripheral blood specimens were obtained at initial diagnosis, prior to any treatment.

V shed 4 bases and J 7 bases; nucleotides not matched to a gene: 10. In germline, CDR1 is SGHNT, CDR2 YENEEA. The CDR3 length is 17 residues. RNA transcripts were the template for amplifying TCR beta CDR3 regions. Researchers ran a first-round RT-PCR on the TCR CDR3 using the HTBI primer set. TCRdb ran MiXCR on the multiplex PCR reads and lists one entry per CDR3 protein. The sample has under 650,000 distinct CDR3 sequences; roughly 15% are singletons. Criteria for exclusion of patients were uncontrolled infection, other autoimmune disease, pregnancy or lactation. Thyroid ultrasound and orbital computed tomography, with clinical symptoms and serum thyroxine and TRAb, informed diagnoses.

The chain carries TRBV11-3 and TRBJ2-2; 12 bases map to TRBD1. Input material: blood. The TCR originated in a woman in her twenties or thirties with Graves' hyperthyroidism. The CDR3 reads CASSSTRDRGRHGELFF. In nucleotides, the CDR3 is TGTGCCAGCAGCTCGACCCGGGACAGGGGGCGCCACGGGGAGCTGTTTTTT.